This T cell receptor (beta chain) was documented in a study of blood T cell repertoires in COVID-19. The overall study: The samples span acute and convalescent COVID-19 from the United States, Italy and Spain. T cells, B-cell-depleted T cells, or PBMCs provided the cDNA or gDNA that served as material.

The CDR3 has 15 amino acids. J lost 9 bases, V lost 4 bases, and 8 bases had no gene match. Germline V gene lookup returns CDR1 MDHEN and CDR2 SYDVKM. Authors' analysis steps: Quantification of nucleated cells was approximated via reference gene primer amplification. Sequencing was performed with immunoSEQ multiplex PCR; in TCRdb, only in-frame clones are kept and a portion is missing. Clonal size and the V and J genes are those of that table, whereas D and trimming came from the DNA. The sample has about 33,000 clones, about 91% seen once; the top ten hold around 5.8%. The TCR was taken from a human donor in a cohort sampled during active COVID-19. The chain recombines TRBV28 with TRBJ2-7, with 14 positions matching TRBD2. The material sequenced was peripheral blood. DNA for the CDR3: TGTGCCAGCAGTTCTTTCGGGACTAGCGGGAGTAGGCAGTACTTC. It specifies CASSSFGTSGSRQYF.